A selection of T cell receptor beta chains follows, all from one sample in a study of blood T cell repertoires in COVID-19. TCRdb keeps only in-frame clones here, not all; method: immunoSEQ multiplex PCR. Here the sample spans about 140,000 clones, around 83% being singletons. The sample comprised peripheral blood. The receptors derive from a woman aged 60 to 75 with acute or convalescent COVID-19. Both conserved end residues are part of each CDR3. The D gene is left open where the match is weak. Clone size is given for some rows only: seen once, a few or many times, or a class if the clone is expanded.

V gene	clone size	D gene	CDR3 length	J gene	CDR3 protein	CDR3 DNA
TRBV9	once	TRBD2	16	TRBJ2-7	CASSVGGVAGGHEQYF	TGTGCCAGCAGCGTAGGCGGGGTGGCGGGGGGACACGAGCAGTACTTC
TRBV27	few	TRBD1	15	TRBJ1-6	CASSLSKTGESPLHF	TGTGCCAGCAGTTTATCAAAGACAGGGGAGTCACCCCTCCACTTT
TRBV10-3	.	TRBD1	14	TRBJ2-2	CAIRDRQWDGELFF	TGTGCCATCAGGGACAGGCAGTGGGACGGGGAGCTGTTTTTT
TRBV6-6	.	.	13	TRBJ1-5	CASSYSSDQPQHF	TGTGCCAGCAGTTACTCGAGTGATCAGCCCCAGCATTTT
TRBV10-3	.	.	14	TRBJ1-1	CAIKLPGKNTEAFF	TGTGCCATCAAGCTACCGGGGAAGAACACTGAAGCTTTCTTT
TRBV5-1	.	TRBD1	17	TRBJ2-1	CASSGKIRDRDYNEQFF	TGCGCCAGCAGCGGAAAAATCCGGGACAGGGACTACAATGAGCAGTTCTTC
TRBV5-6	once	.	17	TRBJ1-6	CASSLVGDSYYNSPLHF	TGTGCCAGCAGCTTGGTTGGGGACTCCTACTATAATTCACCCCTCCACTTT
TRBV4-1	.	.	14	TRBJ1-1	CASSQDQGNTEAFF	TGCGCCAGCAGCCAAGATCAGGGTAACACTGAAGCTTTCTTT
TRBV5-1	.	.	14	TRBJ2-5	CASSLGGLQETQYF	TGCGCCAGCAGCTTGGGGGGGCTGCAAGAGACCCAGTACTTC
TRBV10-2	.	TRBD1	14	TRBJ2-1	CATRGQGLYNEQFF	TGCGCCACAAGGGGACAGGGACTATACAATGAGCAGTTCTTC
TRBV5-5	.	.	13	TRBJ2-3	CASSPTAVDTQYF	TGTGCCAGCAGCCCCACGGCGGTAGATACGCAGTATTTT
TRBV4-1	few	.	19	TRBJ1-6	CASSQGAGGMGTGDSPLHF	TGCGCCAGCAGCCAAGGTGCGGGCGGTATGGGGACGGGGGATTCACCCCTCCACTTT
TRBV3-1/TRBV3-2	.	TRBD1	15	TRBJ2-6	CASSYRGSGANVLTF	TGTGCCAGCAGCTACAGGGGGAGTGGGGCCAACGTCCTGACTTTC
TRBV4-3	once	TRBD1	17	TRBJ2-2	CASSRGSTGANTGELFF	TGCGCCAGCAGCAGAGGTTCGACAGGGGCGAACACCGGGGAGCTGTTTTTT
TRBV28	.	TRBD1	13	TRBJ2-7	CASCSTGSYEQYF	TGTGCCAGCTGCTCGACAGGGAGCTACGAGCAGTACTTC
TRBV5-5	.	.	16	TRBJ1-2	CASSLTQGTNPYGYTF	TGTGCCAGCAGCTTAACCCAGGGGACCAACCCCTATGGCTACACCTTC
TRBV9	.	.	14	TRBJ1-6	CASSPQTSNPPLHF	TGTGCCAGCAGCCCGCAAACTAGTAATCCACCCCTCCACTTT
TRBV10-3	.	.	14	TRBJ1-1	CAISEKLGGPEAFF	TGTGCCATCAGTGAGAAGTTGGGGGGTCCTGAAGCTTTCTTT
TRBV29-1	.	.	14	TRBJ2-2	CSVDSRAGTGELFF	TGCAGCGTTGATAGCAGGGCGGGGACCGGGGAGCTGTTTTTT
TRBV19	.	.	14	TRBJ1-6	CASTVGQYNSPLHF	TGTGCCAGTACCGTCGGACAGTATAATTCACCCCTCCACTTT
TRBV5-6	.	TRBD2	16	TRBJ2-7	CASRVGSGGSSYEQYF	TGTGCCAGCAGGGTGGGAAGCGGGGGCAGCTCCTACGAGCAGTACTTC
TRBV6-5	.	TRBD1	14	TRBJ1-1	CASRLQGSNTEAFF	TGTGCCAGCAGGCTACAGGGGAGTAACACTGAAGCTTTCTTT
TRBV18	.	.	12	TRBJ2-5	CASSPSQETQYF	TGTGCCAGCTCACCCTCCCAAGAGACCCAGTACTTC
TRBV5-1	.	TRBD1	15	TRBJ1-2	CASSLTADRGGGYTF	TGCGCCAGCAGCTTGACGGCGGACAGGGGAGGTGGCTACACCTTC
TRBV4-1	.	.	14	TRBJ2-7	CASSPRGGSYEQYF	TGCGCCAGCAGCCCCAGGGGAGGGTCCTACGAGCAGTACTTC
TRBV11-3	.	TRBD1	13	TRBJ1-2	CASSSGQVYGYTF	TGTGCCAGCAGCTCAGGACAGGTTTATGGCTACACCTTC
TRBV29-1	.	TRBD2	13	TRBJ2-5	CSVAAGRGETQYF	TGCAGCGTTGCAGCGGGGCGGGGAGAGACCCAGTACTTC
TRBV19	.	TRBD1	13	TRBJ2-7	CASGTGSSYEQYF	TGTGCCAGTGGGACAGGGTCCTCCTACGAGCAGTACTTC
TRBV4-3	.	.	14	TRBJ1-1	CASSQEAGYTEAFF	TGCGCCAGCAGCCAAGAGGCAGGGTACACTGAAGCTTTCTTT
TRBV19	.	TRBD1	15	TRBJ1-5	CASSIGTVINQPQHF	TGTGCCAGTAGTATTGGGACAGTGATCAATCAGCCCCAGCATTTT
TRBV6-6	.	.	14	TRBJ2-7	CASTSTAGSYEQYF	TGTGCCAGCACCTCTACCGCGGGCTCCTACGAGCAGTACTTC
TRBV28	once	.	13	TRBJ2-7	CASSLHGSYEQYF	TGTGCCAGCAGTTTACACGGGTCCTACGAGCAGTACTTC
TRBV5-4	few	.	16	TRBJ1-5	CASSSYEGGQRQPQHF	TGTGCCAGCAGCTCTTATGAGGGAGGGCAGCGACAGCCCCAGCATTTT
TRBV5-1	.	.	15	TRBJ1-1	CASSLEGQQNTEAFF	TGCGCCAGCAGCTTGGAGGGACAACAGAACACTGAAGCTTTCTTT
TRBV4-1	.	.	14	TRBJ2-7	CASSQTGSSYEQYF	TGCGCCAGCAGCCAAACAGGGTCCTCCTACGAGCAGTACTTC
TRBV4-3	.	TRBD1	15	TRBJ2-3	CASSQGQGSTDTQYF	TGCGCCAGCAGCCAGGGACAGGGGAGCACAGATACGCAGTATTTT
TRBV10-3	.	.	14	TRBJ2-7	CAISEGSGVVEQYF	TGTGCCATCAGTGAAGGGTCGGGGGTTGTCGAGCAGTACTTC
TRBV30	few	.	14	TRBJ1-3	CAWSEGRAGNTIYF	TGTGCCTGGAGTGAGGGCAGGGCTGGAAACACCATATATTTT
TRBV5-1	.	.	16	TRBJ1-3	CASSWGRAESGNTIYF	TGCGCCAGCAGCTGGGGCAGGGCAGAATCTGGAAACACCATATATTTT
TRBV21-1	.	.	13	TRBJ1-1	CASSKVIRGEAFF	TGTGCCAGCAGCAAAGTTATAAGGGGTGAAGCTTTCTTT
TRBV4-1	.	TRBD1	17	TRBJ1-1	CASSQAGTGVGDTEAFF	TGCGCCAGCAGCCAGGCGGGGACAGGGGTGGGGGACACTGAAGCTTTCTTT
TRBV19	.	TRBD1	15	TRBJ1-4	CASSDRGGRDEKLFF	TGTGCCAGTAGTGACAGGGGAGGAAGAGATGAAAAACTGTTTTTT
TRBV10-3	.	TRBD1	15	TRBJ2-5	CAISLSTGLEETQYF	TGTGCCATCAGTCTCTCGACAGGGTTGGAAGAGACCCAGTACTTC
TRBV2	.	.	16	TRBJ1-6	CASTGLPGVDNSPLHF	TGTGCCAGCACCGGCTTGCCAGGGGTTGATAATTCACCCCTCCACTTT